This T cell receptor (beta chain) was recovered during a study of blood T cell repertoires in COVID-19. CDR3 size: 15 residues. The V gene end was trimmed by 4 bases and the J gene end by 4 bases; junction bases not matched to a gene: 5. Germline V gene sequence: CDR1 SGHRS, CDR2 YFSETQ. Sequencing used immunoSEQ multiplex PCR; TCRdb keeps in-frame clones, though not all of them. The sample lists 87,000 or so clones, roughly 80% occurring once. This TCR derives from a woman of 80 years or more with active or convalescent COVID-19. Sample: peripheral blood. The chain couples TRBV5-1 to TRBJ1-3; 10 bases map to TRBD1. CDR3 residues: CASSPGTGDGNTIYF. Written as DNA, the CDR3 is TGCGCCAGCAGCCCCGGGACAGGGGACGGAAACACCATATATTTT.